The clone carrying this T cell receptor beta chain was recorded a few times. The CDR3 has 18 amino acids. Germline trimming cut 6 bases from V and 4 bases from J; bases unmatched to any gene: 14. The record originates from a study of response to subunit inactivated influenza vaccine. TCRdb called the RT-PCR reads again in MiXCR, with one record for every CDR3 protein. The sample lists 250,000 to 350,000 distinct CDR3 sequences, 20% to 25% occurring once. The source is a man between 50 and 75 years old who received an inactivated influenza vaccine. The sequencing here drew on PBMCs from blood, taken approximately 20 months after vaccination. The V gene is TRBV12-3 or TRBV12-4, the J gene TRBJ2-5; TRBD2 matches at 13 bases. In DNA, the CDR3 is TGTGCCAGCAGCCTTCGTACCGGGACTAGCGGGGCGGGAGAGACCCAGTACTTC. It translates to CASSLRTGTSGAGETQYF.